This T cell receptor (beta chain) was identified in a study of T cells in Graves' hyperthyroidism and ophthalmopathy. Findings and limits, study-wide: A model using 13 V-J features told ophthalmopathy apart from stable hyperthyroidism.

Remarks on this clonotype: Its target is not known. Lacking the conserved final phenylalanine or tryptophan, this CDR3 likely reflects a read error.

Template material for amplifying TCR beta CDR3 regions consisted of RNA transcripts. A set of HTBI primers served as the primers for a first-round RT-PCR of the TCR CDR3. TCRdb called the multiplex PCR reads again in MiXCR, with one record for every CDR3 protein. The table records about 59,000 distinct CDR3 sequences, 53% of them present only once. Germline V gene sequence: CDR1 SGHVS, CDR2 FNYEAQ. Deletions cut 1 base from V and 4 bases from J, with 11 bases between. CDR3 size: 15 residues. Ophthalmopathy patients showed a Clinical Activity Score of at least 3, NOSPECS grade of at least 4 and duration under 3 months.

The chain links TRBV7-6 to TRBJ2-1; the D gene is possibly TRBD1 (5 bases). The sample taken for sequencing was blood. The TCR originated in a woman aged 60-75 years with Graves' ophthalmopathy. In nucleotides, the CDR3 is TGTGCCAGCAGCTTAGAGCAGGGCTCGTACAATGAGCAGTTCTAC. Its protein product is CASSLEQGSYNEQFY.